This T cell receptor beta chain comes out of a study of blood T cell repertoires in COVID-19. Assay: immunoSEQ multiplex PCR; the TCRdb copy retains only in-frame clones and omits some. The table shows some 44,000 clones, with around 80% occurring only once. CDR1 is LNHDA, CDR2 SQIVND, per germline (reference sequence). With V trimmed by 5 bases and J by 7 bases, 4 bases remained unmatched. The CDR3 spans 13 residues. The sequencing sample was made of peripheral blood. The V gene is TRBV19, the J gene TRBJ1-5; 8 bases line up with TRBD1. The receptor comes from a woman aged 60 to 75 with acute or convalescent COVID-19. CDR3 in DNA: TGTGCCAGTAGTGTGACAGGGGCCCAGCCCCAGCATTTT. Translation gives CASSVTGAQPQHF.